This T cell receptor beta chain is drawn from a study of T cells in Graves' hyperthyroidism and ophthalmopathy. The CDR3 regions of TCR beta were amplified from RNA transcripts. In the first-round RT-PCR of the TCR CDR3, the HTBI primer set was used. TCRdb re-called the multiplex PCR reads with MiXCR, one entry per CDR3 protein. The table includes around 450,000 distinct CDR3 sequences, more than 15% detected once. Trimming cost V 5 bases and J 5 bases; bases outside gene matches: 7. CDR3 size: 14 residues. CDR1 LNHDA and CDR2 SQIVND come from the germline V gene (reference sequence). The origin of this receptor is a woman under 30 with Graves' hyperthyroidism. Material for sequencing was blood. The chain employs TRBV19 and TRBJ2-5; TRBD2 aligns across 8 bases. This chain's CDR3 is CASSPSAGEETQYF. The CDR3 DNA follows: TGTGCCAGTAGTCCGTCAGCGGGAGAGGAGACCCAGTACTTC.